The TCR beta chain described here comes from a study of siplizumab effects on memory and regulatory T cells. Overall study findings and caveats: Alloreactive sequences whose origin lay in unstimulated CD4+ memory cells were significantly reduced by siplizumab. Researchers did not confirm the suppressive function of proliferating Tregs from siplizumab cultures.

The CDR3 extends over 18 amino acids. CDR1 and CDR2 (germline): SEHNR, FQNEAQ (reference sequence). V dropped 0 bases and J dropped 5; count of bases not matched to a gene: 9. Profiled with immunoSEQ multiplex PCR; TCRdb holds only in-frame clones, not every one. The sample shows around 110,000 clones, about 94% of them seen only once. A word on this clone: No antigen is known for it.

This clonotype originated in a human donor in good health. The rearrangement uses TRBV7-9 and TRBJ2-1; 11 bases agree with TRBD2. The sequenced sample consisted of non-Treg CD4+ T cells sorted from blood. The CDR3: CASSLALTSGMGDNEQFF. In nucleotides, the CDR3 is TGTGCCAGCAGCTTAGCCCTGACTAGCGGGATGGGCGACAATGAGCAGTTCTTC.